The 16 T cell receptor beta chains below were found in one sample sequenced in a study of tumor-infiltrating lymphocytes in primary liver carcinoma. The authors made TCR beta cDNA from about 500 ng total RNA with a constant-region primer. What produced the TCR beta libraries was three nested multiplex PCR rounds using slightly modified ARM-PCR. In the first two PCR rounds, TRBV1-TRBV30 forward primers were paired with a C-beta reverse primer, and each round lasted roughly 9 cycles. TCRdb ran MiXCR on the multiplex PCR reads and lists one entry per CDR3 protein. The sample lists some 190,000 distinct CDR3 sequences, roughly 80% occurring once. Between roughly 20 and 32 mg of unsorted bulk tissue served as the source from which RNA and DNA were co-extracted. The sample was tumor tissue from primary liver carcinoma. These receptors were obtained from a middle-aged man with primary liver carcinoma and hepatitis B virus infection.

A remark on this clonotype: This may stem from a read error, because a much larger clone lies one nucleotide away. The chain employs TRBV14 and TRBJ2-5; D is ambiguous. CDR3 length: 15 amino acids. Germline lookup yields CDR1 SGHDN and CDR2 FVKESK. Trimming removed 0 bases at V and 2 bases at J, with 10 bases between. CDR3: CASSQDLCYQETQYF. For the CDR3, the DNA is TGTGCCAGCAGCCAAGATCTGTGTTATCAAGAGACCCAGTACTTC. Based on the CDR3 plus reference TRBV14 and TRBJ2-5, the full variable domain is EAGVTQFPSHSVIEKGQTVTLRCDPISGHDNLYWYRRVMGKEIKFLLHFVKESKQDESGMPNNRFLAERTGGTYSTLKVQPAELEDSGVYFCASSQDLCYQETQYFGPGTRLLVL.

Concerning this clonotype: The CDR3 does not close with the conserved phenylalanine or tryptophan, likely indicating a read error. The rearrangement links TRBV29-1 to TRBJ1-2; maybe TRBD1 (6 bases). This CDR3 is 18 amino acids long. Germline lookup yields CDR1 SQVTM and CDR2 ANQGSEA. The CDR3 is CSVGAPTGTQMANHGYTV. The CDR3 region has the DNA TGCAGCGTGGGGGCACCAACAGGAACTCAAATGGCTAACCATGGCTACACCGTC.

As to this clonotype: This likely comes from a read error, as the CDR3 has no conserved phenylalanine or tryptophan at its end. V gene TRBV29-1 combines with J gene TRBJ1-1, with TRBD1 matching 8 bases. This CDR3 has 15 amino acids. Germline CDR1 and CDR2: SQVTM and ANQGSEA. Here the CDR3 DNA reads TGCAGCGTTGCAGGGGGCTGGGGGATGAATACTGACGCTTTCATT. It is translated as CSVAGGWGMNTDAFI.

This clonotype has more than one count but fewer than ten. This chain uses TRBV6-6 with TRBJ2-7, with D possibly being TRBD1 or TRBD2 (5 bases each). CDR1 is MNHNY, CDR2 SVGAGI, per germline (reference sequence). CDR3 length: 16 amino acids. V was clipped by 5 bases and J by 4 bases, with 21 bases between them. The CDR3 DNA sequence: TGTGCCAGCAGTCATCGAGCGGCAGGGCCTACGTACGAGCAGTACTTC. Residues: CASSHRAAGPTYEQYF.

Concerning this clonotype itself: The junction differs from germline at one of its ends, possibly a read error. The CDR3 DNA sequence: TGTGCCAACAGCCGGGATAGCTCCTACGAGCAGTACTTC. As protein: CANSRDSSYEQYF. V is TRBV7-8 and J is TRBJ2-7, with D maybe TRBD2 (5 bases). Germline assignment: CDR1 SGHVS and CDR2 FQNEAQ. CDR3 length equals 13 residues.

Worth noting for this clonotype: This may be a read error: a much more frequent sequence differs by one nucleotide. This chain links TRBV5-1 with TRBJ2-3; perhaps TRBD1 as D (6 bases). CDR1 SGHRS and CDR2 YFSETQ come from the germline V gene. V lost 9 bases, J lost 3 bases, and 17 bases lay in between. The CDR3 sequence is 14 residues long. CDR3 nucleotide sequence: TGCGCCAACAACGGGTTGGGGACAACAGATACGCAGTATTTT. Its translation: CANNGLGTTDTQYF. The full variable domain, in which reference TRBV5-1 and TRBJ2-3 provide the parts outside the CDR3, is KAGVTQTPRYLIKTRGQQVTLSCSPISGHRSVSWYQQTPGQGLQFLFEYFSETQRNKGNFPGRFSGRQFSNSRSEMNVSTLELGDSALYLCANNGLGTTDTQYFGPGTRLTVL.

V and J are TRBV30 and TRBJ2-2; D is unresolved. Trimming pared 3 bases from V and 6 bases from J, leaving 20 bases between. Germline assignment: CDR1 GTSNPN and CDR2 SVGIG (reference sequence). The CDR3 loop spans 16 amino acids. CDR3 DNA: TGTGCCTGGAGCCCCGCAGTCGGGCAATTTTCCGGGGAGCTGTTTTTT. Translation gives CAWSPAVGQFSGELFF.

Concerning this clonotype: A junction end diverges from the germline sequence, so it may reflect a read error. V usage is TRBV14 and J usage is TRBJ2-1; 8 bases are a match to TRBD2. In germline, CDR1 is SGHDN, CDR2 FVKESK. The CDR3 extends over 16 amino acids. The CDR3 bases are TGTGGTACCAGTGCCGTAGCGGGATGGGTAAACAATGAGCACTTCTTC. Translated, it gives CGTSAVAGWVNNEHFF.

The rearrangement joins TRBV29-1 to TRBJ2-7; the D gene is possibly TRBD1 (6 bases). Looked up from germline, CDR1 is SQVTM and CDR2 is ANQGSEA. Trimming stripped 6 bases from V and 0 bases from J, with 15 bases between. The length of the CDR3 is 14 residues. CDR3 loop: CSVALWDISYEQYF. CDR3 sequence (DNA): TGCAGCGTGGCCCTTTGGGACATCTCCTACGAGCAGTACTTC.

The genes are TRBV6-1 and TRBJ2-7; D possibly matches TRBD1 or TRBD2 (6 bases each). V lost 11 bases and J lost 5, with 19 bases in between. The CDR3 is 13 amino acids. The V gene's germline CDR1 is MNHNS and CDR2 SASEGT. CDR3 protein: CADCVRGANEQYF. In nucleotides, the CDR3 is TGTGCCGACTGTGTGAGGGGGGCCAACGAGCAGTACTTC.

As to this clonotype: At one boundary the junction diverges from the germline segment, which might be a read error. The gene calls are TRBV28 and TRBJ1-1; tentatively, D is TRBD1 (6 bases). Germline assignment: CDR1 MDHEN and CDR2 SYDVKM. CDR3 length: 14 residues. DNA of the CDR3: TGTGACAGCAGGGGCGGCGGAACGAACACTGAAGCTTTCTTT. Amino acid sequence: CDSRGGGTNTEAFF.

The V call is TRBV4-2, the J call TRBJ2-1; tentative D call: TRBD2 (7 bases). Deletions cut 6 bases from V and 5 bases from J, with 20 bases between. The length of the CDR3 is 16 residues. The germline gives CDR1 LGHNA, CDR2 YNFKEQ. In DNA, the CDR3 is TGTGCCAGCAGACAGACGACTACAGGGAGGGACAATGAGCAGTTCTTC. This codes for CASRQTTTGRDNEQFF.

A note on this clonotype: This CDR3 fails to terminate in the conserved phenylalanine or tryptophan, so it likely reflects a read error. It is unclear where the CDR3 begins or ends on the DNA, so no DNA is shown, and the CDR3 is as TCRdb lists it. This chain links TRBV12-3 or TRBV12-4 with TRBJ1-2. The CDR3 is 13 amino acids in total, end residues counted. The CDR3 region is CASSLRGLVGYIL.

This clonotype was seen ten or more times. The chain uses TRBV5-6 and TRBJ2-6; D uncertain. CDR1 is SGHDT, CDR2 YYEEEE, per germline. This CDR3 region has 15 residues. V dropped 5 bases and J dropped 1 base, with 10 bases sitting between them. Here the CDR3 reads CASRKYVSGANVLTF. CDR3 in DNA: TGTGCCAGCAGGAAGTACGTTTCTGGGGCCAACGTCCTGACTTTC.

This clonotype was seen only once. One junction end does not reproduce the germline sequence, and a read error may be involved. V and J are TRBV4-2 and TRBJ2-3, with 11 bases lining up with TRBD2. The germline V gene has CDR1 LGHNA and CDR2 YNFKEQ. The CDR3 spans 19 residues. The chain's CDR3 is CASSQWVAGGQVGTDTQCF. DNA for the CDR3: TGTGCCAGCAGCCAATGGGTAGCGGGAGGGCAGGTTGGGACAGATACGCAGTGTTTT.

This clonotype was seen many times. The genes are TRBV4-3 and TRBJ2-2, with 7 bases that match TRBD2. Trimming took 1 base from V and 5 from J; bases not matched to a gene: 1. The CDR3 length is 14 residues. Germline V CDR1 and CDR2: LGHNA, YSLEER. The chain's CDR3 is CASSQVGGTGELFF. CDR3 nucleotide sequence: TGCGCCAGCAGCCAAGTGGGGGGGACCGGGGAGCTGTTTTTT.